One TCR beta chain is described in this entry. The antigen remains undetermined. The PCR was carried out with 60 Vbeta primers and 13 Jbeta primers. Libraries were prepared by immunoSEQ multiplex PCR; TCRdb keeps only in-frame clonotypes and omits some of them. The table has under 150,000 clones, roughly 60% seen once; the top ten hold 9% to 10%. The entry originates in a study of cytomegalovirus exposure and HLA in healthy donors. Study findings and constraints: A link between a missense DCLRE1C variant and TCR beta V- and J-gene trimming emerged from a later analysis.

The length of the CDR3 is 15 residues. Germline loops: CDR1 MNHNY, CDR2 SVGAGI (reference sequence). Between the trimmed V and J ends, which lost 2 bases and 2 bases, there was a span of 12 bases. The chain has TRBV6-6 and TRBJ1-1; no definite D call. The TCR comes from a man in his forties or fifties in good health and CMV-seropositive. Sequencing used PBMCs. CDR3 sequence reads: CASSYPQQFNTEAFF. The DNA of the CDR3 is TGTGCCAGCAGTTACCCGCAACAGTTTAACACTGAAGCTTTCTTT.